This T cell receptor beta chain is from a study of read filtering for tumor transcriptome and immune sequencing. Bone marrow was sampled from every patient at the time of active disease. Germline CDR1 reads SGHTS; CDR2 reads YDEGEE. V lost 4 bases and J lost 3, with 11 bases in between. The CDR3 length is 14 residues. This clonotype has at least ten counts. The library was built from about 400 ng RNA with molecular barcoded adaptors for alpha/delta and beta/gamma chains. TCRdb reprocessed the reads via MiXCR and lists one record per CDR3 protein. Here the sample spans about 24,000 distinct CDR3 sequences, approximately 23% being singletons.

The V and J genes are TRBV5-8 and TRBJ2-1; the D gene is possibly TRBD1 (7 bases). The sequenced sample consisted of a population of CD138-negative cells sorted from bone marrow. The origin of this receptor is a donor aged 40 or over with multiple myeloma. The CDR3 nucleotides are TGTGCCAGCAGCCGGGGGACAGACTACAATGAGCAGTTCTTC. It yields the protein CASSRGTDYNEQFF.